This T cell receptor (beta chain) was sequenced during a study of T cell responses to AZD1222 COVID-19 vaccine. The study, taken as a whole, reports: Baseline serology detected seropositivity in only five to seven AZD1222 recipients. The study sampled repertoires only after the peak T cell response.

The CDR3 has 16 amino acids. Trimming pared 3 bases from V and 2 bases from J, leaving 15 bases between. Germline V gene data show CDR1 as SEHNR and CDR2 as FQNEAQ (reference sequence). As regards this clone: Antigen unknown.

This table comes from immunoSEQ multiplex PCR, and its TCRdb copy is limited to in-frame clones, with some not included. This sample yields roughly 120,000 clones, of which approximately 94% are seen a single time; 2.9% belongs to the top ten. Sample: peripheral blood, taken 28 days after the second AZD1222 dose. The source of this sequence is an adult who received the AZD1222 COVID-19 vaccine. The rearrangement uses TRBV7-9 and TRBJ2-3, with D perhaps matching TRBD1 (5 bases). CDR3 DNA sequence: TGTGCCAGCAGCTTTAAACAGGCGTTCCCCACAGATACGCAGTATTTT. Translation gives CASSFKQAFPTDTQYF.